This is a list of T cell receptor beta chains from one sample in a study of blood T cell repertoires in COVID-19. Repertoires were generated with immunoSEQ multiplex PCR, while TCRdb's copy carries only in-frame clones and drops some. The sample includes a few hundred thousand clones, approximately 85% of them seen just once. Sequenced input: peripheral blood. These TCRs come from a human donor in a cohort sampled during active COVID-19. Each CDR3 is given with its conserved first and last residue. Fields, in order: J gene, CDR3 length, V gene, D gene, clone size, CDR3 protein, CDR3 DNA. D genes are given only for firm matches. The size field is filled for only some rows; it gives once, few, many or a size class.

TRBJ1-6,15,TRBV6-5,TRBD1,.,CASRTGSSYNSPLHF,TGTGCCAGCAGGACAGGGAGCTCCTATAATTCACCCCTCCACTTT
TRBJ1-1,16,TRBV6-6,TRBD1,.,CASSWGWDRGRDEAFF,TGTGCCAGCAGTTGGGGATGGGACAGGGGGCGTGATGAAGCTTTCTTT
TRBJ2-7,13,TRBV7-9,.,.,CASSLVSTYEQYF,TGTGCCAGCAGCTTAGTCTCTACCTACGAGCAGTACTTC
TRBJ1-2,15,TRBV9,TRBD1,.,CASSRAGGHGYGYTF,TGTGCCAGCAGCCGTGCAGGGGGCCATGGCTATGGCTACACCTTC
TRBJ1-6,13,TRBV18,.,few,CASSPSGNSPLHF,TGTGCCAGCTCACCATCGGGAAATTCACCCCTCCACTTT
TRBJ2-3,13,TRBV12-3/TRBV12-4,.,once,CASSRTSTDTQYF,TGTGCCAGCAGCCGGACAAGCACAGATACGCAGTATTTT
TRBJ2-2,15,TRBV29-1,TRBD1,.,CSVEGWTGGTGELFF,TGCAGCGTTGAAGGGTGGACAGGGGGAACCGGGGAGCTGTTTTTT
TRBJ1-2,17,TRBV7-2,TRBD1,.,CASSATRTGVTNYGYTF,TGTGCCAGCAGCGCCACCCGGACAGGGGTTACTAACTATGGCTACACCTTC
TRBJ1-4,13,TRBV30,.,once,CAWNPLNTEKLFF,TGTGCCTGGAACCCCCTCAACACTGAAAAACTGTTTTTT
TRBJ1-1,12,TRBV7-8,TRBD1,.,CASSLRQGTAFF,TGTGCCAGCAGCCTCCGACAGGGTACGGCTTTCTTT
TRBJ2-3,16,TRBV11-3,TRBD2,once,CASSLESSGGSDTQYF,TGTGCCAGCAGCTTAGAGTCTAGCGGGGGCTCAGATACGCAGTATTTT
TRBJ1-2,14,TRBV5-4,.,.,CASSPQGMNYGYTF,TGTGCCAGCAGCCCTCAGGGGATGAACTATGGCTACACCTTC
TRBJ2-7,14,TRBV5-4,TRBD1,.,CATRPPGQPYEQYF,TGTGCCACTAGGCCACCGGGACAGCCTTACGAGCAGTACTTC
TRBJ2-7,15,TRBV4-1,TRBD1,.,CASSPGTGLRNEQYF,TGCGCCAGCAGCCCCGGGACAGGGTTAAGGAACGAGCAGTACTTC
TRBJ2-7,17,TRBV19,TRBD1,.,CASPNKLFPGQFMEQYF,TGTGCCAGTCCAAATAAATTATTTCCGGGACAGTTTATGGAGCAGTACTTC
TRBJ2-3,13,TRBV7-3,.,.,CASSPGGTDTQYF,TGTGCCAGCAGCCCGGGGGGCACAGATACGCAGTATTTT
TRBJ2-3,13,TRBV29-1,TRBD2,.,CSVWGEGIDTQYF,TGCAGCGTTTGGGGGGAGGGGATAGATACGCAGTATTTT